This passage covers 25 T cell receptor beta chains from one sample sequenced in a study of T cell responses to AZD1222 COVID-19 vaccine. Assay used: immunoSEQ multiplex PCR; TCRdb lists only in-frame clones, some missing. The top ten hold around 3% of the sample, which has 150,000 to 250,000 clones, approximately 93% seen once. Sequenced here: peripheral blood, sampled 28 days after the second AZD1222 dose. The origin of the receptors is an adult who received the AZD1222 COVID-19 vaccine.

V is TRBV28 and J is TRBJ1-1; 10 nucleotides align to TRBD1. CDR3 length: 17 amino acids. V shed 7 bases, J shed 0 bases, and the junction held 11 bases outside the gene matches. Germline CDR1 MDHEN, CDR2 SYDVKM. CDR3 protein: CASIPIGTGDMNTEAFF. The CDR3 region has the DNA TGTGCCAGCATCCCCATCGGGACAGGGGACATGAACACTGAAGCTTTCTTT.

This chain links TRBV30 with TRBJ2-7; 7 bases agree with TRBD1. Unmatched junction bases numbered 4, after V lost 1 base and J lost 4 bases. Germline assignment: CDR1 GTSNPN and CDR2 SVGIG (reference sequence). There are 13 residues in the CDR3. The CDR3: CAWSGDREYEQYF. As DNA, the CDR3 is TGTGCCTGGAGTGGTGACAGGGAGTACGAGCAGTACTTC. The whole variable domain, remainder taken from reference TRBV30 and TRBJ2-7, is SQTIHQWPATLVQPVGSPLSLECTVEGTSNPNLYWYRQAAGRGLQLLFYSVGIGQISSEVPQNLSASRPQDRQFILSSKKLLLSDSGFYLCAWSGDREYEQYFGPGTRLTVT.

The chain carries TRBV29-1 and TRBJ2-2; D is tentatively TRBD1 or TRBD2 (6 bases each). The CDR3 length is 14 residues. Deletions cut 7 bases from V and 5 bases from J, with 17 bases between. CDR1 SQVTM and CDR2 ANQGSEA come from the germline V gene. The CDR3 DNA sequence: TGCAGCGCTCGAGGAGGGGGTAGGACCGGGGAGCTGTTTTTT. Translating it yields CSARGGGRTGELFF.

J is TRBJ2-3 and V is TRBV2; 9 bases align to TRBD2. The CDR3 sequence is 13 residues long. With 4 bases clipped from V and 8 bases from J, the junction kept 4 bases outside the gene matches. Germline V gives CDR1 SNHLY, CDR2 FYNNEI. The CDR3 coding sequence is TGTGCCAGCAGTGGAATAGCGGGAGCTACGCAGTATTTT. Protein product: CASSGIAGATQYF. The variable domain in full, with the rest retrieved from reference TRBV2 and TRBJ2-3, is EPEVTQTPSHQVTQMGQEVILRCVPISNHLYFYWYRQILGQKVEFLVSFYNNEISEKSEIFDDQFSVERPDGSNFTLKIRSTKLEDSAMYFCASSGIAGATQYFGPGTRLTVL.

This chain joins TRBV6-2 or TRBV6-3 and TRBJ2-3; 10 nucleotides match TRBD1. CDR1 is MNHEY and CDR2 is SVGEGT in the germline V gene. Trimming removed 5 bases from V and 5 bases from J; junction bases left unmatched: 4. This CDR3 contains 14 residues. CDR3 sequence: CASSRQGAGDTQYF. The CDR3 coding sequence is TGTGCCAGCAGTAGACAGGGGGCTGGAGATACGCAGTATTTT.

The rearrangement links TRBV7-9 to TRBJ1-2; D is unresolved. Germline CDR1 and CDR2: SEHNR and FQNEAQ (reference sequence). The ends were cut back, 1 base at V and 4 bases at J, with 13 bases in the middle. CDR3 length: 15 amino acids. In DNA, the CDR3 is TGTGCCAGCAGCTTAGGAGGAGGGCGCAGCTATGGCTACACCTTC. Its translation: CASSLGGGRSYGYTF.

The gene calls are TRBV28 and TRBJ2-3; 8 nucleotides line up with TRBD2. The CDR3 spans 18 residues. Looked up from germline, CDR1 is MDHEN and CDR2 is SYDVKM. The V segment lost 3 bases and the J segment 0 bases; nucleotides outside the gene matches: 11. The CDR3 loop is CASSLAPGGAGSTDTQYF. The DNA for the CDR3 is TGTGCCAGCAGTTTGGCCCCCGGGGGGGCTGGAAGCACAGATACGCAGTATTTT.

The chain uses TRBV7-9 and TRBJ1-4; D is ambiguous. CDR3 length equals 16 residues. Trimming pared 1 base from V and 0 bases from J, leaving 9 bases between. Germline loops: CDR1 SEHNR, CDR2 FQNEAQ (reference sequence). CDR3 in amino acids: CASSLGRVATNEKLFF. The CDR3 DNA follows: TGTGCCAGCAGCTTAGGTCGCGTTGCAACTAATGAAAAACTGTTTTTT.

The rearrangement joins TRBV24-1 to TRBJ2-5, with 8 nucleotides matching TRBD2. Germline CDR1 and CDR2: KGHDR and SFDVKD. V was pared by 1 base and J by 7 bases, with 10 bases of the junction left unmatched. This CDR3 is 16 amino acids long. The DNA for the CDR3 is TGTGCCACCAGTGATTTTCGTTCGGGGGGGCTGGGGACCCAGTACTTC. Amino acids: CATSDFRSGGLGTQYF.

The sample holds one count of this clone. V gene TRBV5-1 combines with J gene TRBJ2-2; maybe TRBD1 (5 bases). The CDR3 totals 18 residues. V lost 7 bases and J lost 0, with 22 bases in between. Germline V gene data show CDR1 as SGHRS and CDR2 as YFSETQ. The CDR3: CASGTGSGIGANTGELFF. The CDR3 DNA follows: TGCGCCAGCGGAACTGGTTCAGGGATCGGCGCGAACACCGGGGAGCTGTTTTTT.

The chain employs TRBV5-6 and TRBJ1-3; 7 bases map to TRBD1. CDR1 and CDR2 (germline): SGHDT, YYEEEE. Trimming at V came to 4 bases and at J to 4 bases, leaving 8 bases not matched to a gene. The CDR3 has 15 residues. The CDR3 DNA is TGTGCCAGCAGCCCGAACCTGGACAGGGGAAACACCATATATTTT. Translating it yields CASSPNLDRGNTIYF.

The chain recombines TRBV28 with TRBJ1-5; possible D gene TRBD1, 6 bases. With 2 bases removed from V and 3 bases from J, the gap between germline ends came to 11 bases. The CDR3 has 15 amino acids. Looked up from germline, CDR1 is MDHEN and CDR2 is SYDVKM. The DNA of the CDR3 is TGTGCCAGCAGTTTAGGGGGGGCGGACAATCAGCCCCAGCATTTT. Protein: CASSLGGADNQPQHF.

The chain recombines TRBV7-9 with TRBJ2-4; D uncertain. The CDR3 length is 14 residues. Between the trimmed V and J ends, which lost 6 bases and 2 bases, there was a span of 11 bases. In germline, CDR1 is SEHNR, CDR2 FQNEAQ (reference sequence). Here the CDR3 DNA reads TGTGCCAGCAGAGCTCGTGGGACCAAAAACATTCAGTACTTC. Translation: CASRARGTKNIQYF.

The rearrangement uses TRBV27 and TRBJ2-1, with D unclear. Trimming shortened V by 7 bases and J by 9 bases, and 13 bases separated the two germline ends. The CDR3 is 12 amino acids. The V gene's germline CDR1 is MNHEY and CDR2 SMNVEV (reference sequence). The CDR3 region is CASTLVRVEQFF. Here the CDR3 DNA reads TGTGCCAGCACCCTCGTTCGGGTTGAGCAGTTCTTC.

The CDR3 is CATSDKTGIYGYTF. Here the CDR3 DNA reads TGTGCCACCAGTGACAAGACAGGGATCTATGGCTACACCTTC. V and J are TRBV24-1 and TRBJ1-2; 7 bases match TRBD1. Trimming cost V 4 bases and J 4 bases; bases outside gene matches: 5. The CDR3 loop spans 14 amino acids. CDR1 and CDR2 (germline): KGHDR, SFDVKD.

The V gene is TRBV28, the J gene TRBJ2-1, with 8 nucleotides matching TRBD2. V trimming: 4 bases; J trimming: 3 bases; junction bases outside the gene matches: 5. The CDR3 extends over 15 amino acids. Germline V gene data show CDR1 as MDHEN and CDR2 as SYDVKM. The CDR3, as DNA: TGTGCCAGCAGTTACCGGACTAGCCGCTACAATGAGCAGTTCTTC. This gives the protein CASSYRTSRYNEQFF.

This rearrangement joins TRBV11-1 to TRBJ2-2, with 9 bases aligning to TRBD1. The CDR3 contains 16 residues. Germline V gene data show CDR1 as SGHAT and CDR2 as FQDESV (reference sequence). The V segment lost 6 bases and the J segment 5 bases; nucleotides outside the gene matches: 10. The CDR3 sequence: CASSSTGTGRTGELFF. CDR3 nucleotide sequence: TGTGCCAGCAGTTCGACCGGGACAGGGAGAACCGGGGAGCTGTTTTTT.

This clone was detected a few times. The chain is built from TRBV5-1 and TRBJ1-2; the match to TRBD1 covers 9 bases. Germline V lookup: CDR1 SGHRS, CDR2 YFSETQ. With V trimmed by 4 bases and J by 4 bases, 8 bases remained unmatched. The CDR3 totals 15 residues. The chain's CDR3 is CASSVTGTGTYGYTF. In DNA form, the CDR3 reads TGCGCCAGCAGCGTAACCGGGACAGGGACCTATGGCTACACCTTC.

The rearrangement joins TRBV14 to TRBJ2-1; D possibly corresponds to TRBD1 (5 bases). V lost 2 bases and J 6 bases, leaving 20 bases between the germline ends. The CDR3 is 17 amino acids. Germline V gives CDR1 SGHDN, CDR2 FVKESK. The CDR3 DNA reads TGTGCCAGCAGCCAAAAGTTGCGACAGACGAAGCTCAATGAGCAGTTCTTC. Amino acids: CASSQKLRQTKLNEQFF.

This chain connects TRBV7-3 to TRBJ2-5; no firm D call. Germline V gene data show CDR1 as SGHTA and CDR2 as FQGTGA. The CDR3 extends over 13 amino acids. V was shortened by 2 bases and J by 5 bases, with 9 bases between the two germline ends. The DNA of the CDR3 is TGTGCCAGCAGCTTAGACCCTTGGGAGACCCAGTACTTC. Protein product: CASSLDPWETQYF.

Of note for this clone: Other nucleotide sequences from this sample produce the same CDR3. The chain joins TRBV7-9 to TRBJ1-1, with D perhaps matching TRBD1 (5 bases). Trimming removed 5 bases at V and 1 base at J, with 8 bases between. Germline V CDR1 and CDR2: SEHNR, FQNEAQ (reference sequence). This CDR3 region has 13 residues. This CDR3 reads CASSLTGNTEAFF. The CDR3 DNA sequence: TGTGCCAGCAGCCTCACAGGGAACACTGAAGCTTTCTTT.

Here the CDR3 DNA reads TGTGCCAGCAGTGAAGCGGGGGGCTATGGCTACACCTTC. Its protein product is CASSEAGGYGYTF. The V call is TRBV2, the J call TRBJ1-2, with D possibly TRBD1 on 5 matching bases. Germline assignment: CDR1 SNHLY and CDR2 FYNNEI. The CDR3 consists of 13 residues. V lost 0 bases to trimming and J lost 4 bases, with 6 bases between them.

V gene TRBV11-2 combines with J gene TRBJ2-3; 9 positions agree with TRBD2. The V segment lost 4 bases and the J segment 5 bases; nucleotides outside the gene matches: 7. CDR3 length equals 15 residues. Germline values: CDR1 SGHAT, CDR2 FQNNGV. The CDR3 loop is CASSSPGLARDTQYF. CDR3 in DNA: TGTGCCAGCAGCTCCCCGGGACTAGCTAGAGATACGCAGTATTTT.

The chain joins TRBV5-1 to TRBJ2-7; 8 nucleotides line up with TRBD2. CDR1 is SGHRS and CDR2 is YFSETQ in the germline V gene. Trimming at V came to 1 base and at J to 0 bases, leaving 3 bases not matched to a gene. This CDR3 spans 15 amino acids. The CDR3 sequence: CASSLKGTSSYEQYF. CDR3 nucleotides: TGCGCCAGCAGCTTGAAGGGGACTAGCTCCTACGAGCAGTACTTC.

The chain is built from TRBV9 and TRBJ1-2; maybe TRBD1 (5 bases). Per the germline V gene, CDR1 is SGDLS and CDR2 is YYNGEE. With 7 bases removed from V and 4 bases from J, the gap between germline ends came to 20 bases. This CDR3 is 15 amino acids long. The CDR3 bases are TGTGCCAGCGGTCGTGGATGGGGGACGACCTATGGCTACACCTTC. This encodes CASGRGWGTTYGYTF.